This T cell receptor (beta chain) originates from a study of cytomegalovirus exposure and HLA in healthy donors. General study points: In all likelihood, a cluster of highly shared sequence variants was a sequencing artifact. Within a later analysis, the majority of CMV-associated TCR beta chains appeared HLA-restricted. Association of a missense DCLRE1C variant with TCR beta V- and J-gene trimming was reported in a later analysis.

Comment on this clone: Its antigen is unknown.

The primer mix had 60 Vbeta and 13 Jbeta primers. TCRdb's copy holds only in-frame clones and misses some; the assay was immunoSEQ multiplex PCR. The sample records about 150,000 clones, approximately 80% being singletons. Germline lookup yields CDR1 SGHTA and CDR2 FQGNSA. V was pared by 5 bases and J by 5 bases, with 10 bases between. This CDR3 region has 13 residues. V is TRBV7-2 and J is TRBJ1-5, with a tentative D call TRBD1 (5 bases). The sample taken for sequencing was PBMCs. This TCR came from a young man in good health and CMV-seropositive. CDR3 DNA: TGTGCCAGCAGCCCAGGGAGGGATCAGCCCCAGCATTTT. It translates to CASSPGRDQPQHF.